This T cell receptor beta chain was captured in a study of blood T cells in healthy people across ages. General study points: Leaving the PBMCs unsorted stopped any conclusive comparison of naive versus antigen-experienced cells.

The authors ran a second PCR of roughly 6 to 11 cycles using a sample-barcoded 5' primer and a J-beta primer mix. TCRdb itself ran the 5' RACE reads through MiXCR, one entry per CDR3 protein. This sample has roughly 650,000 distinct CDR3 sequences; roughly 32% occur once, and the top ten carry over 15%. Notes on this clonotype: Its matching antigen is unknown.

CDR3 length: 13 residues. Germline trimming cut 3 bases from V and 7 bases from J; bases unmatched to any gene: 4. The germline V gene encodes CDR1 GTSNPN and CDR2 SVGIG (reference sequence). The sample consisted of blood. The clonotype comes from a woman aged 80 or over in good health. The rearrangement joins TRBV30 to TRBJ1-5; the match to TRBD1 covers 9 bases. CDR3 sequence reads: CAWRQGAGQPQHF. The CDR3 DNA is TGTGCCTGGAGACAGGGGGCAGGGCAGCCCCAGCATTTT.